A single sample gave rise to the 10 T cell receptor beta chains below, sequenced in a study of blood T cell repertoires in COVID-19 (dated by TCRdb to 2020 to 2021). The library was produced with the immunoSEQ multiplex PCR assay. Drawn from immuneACCESS, this table holds only the in-frame rearrangements with V and J called that TCRdb kept. Clones are partly lost; checked studies trace under half to an unresolved V gene and leave the rest unexplained. In all, the sample holds about 120,000 clones, and approximately 81% of those were seen once. The ten largest make up 3% to 4% of the sample. Source material: peripheral blood. All receptors come from a man aged 60 to 69 with acute or convalescent COVID-19.

This rearrangement joins TRBV7-2 to TRBJ1-4; D might be TRBD1 (5 bases). This CDR3 has 16 amino acids. V gave up 1 base and J gave up 8 bases, with 17 bases separating them. Germline V gene sequence: CDR1 SGHTA, CDR2 FQGNSA. CDR3 loop: CASSLVGQQESEKLFF. The CDR3 DNA follows: TGTGCCAGCAGCTTAGTGGGGCAACAAGAGAGCGAAAAACTGTTTTTT.

The J gene is TRBJ2-3, the V gene TRBV19; TRBD2 is a possible D gene (6 bases). This CDR3 is 14 amino acids long. V was shortened by 5 bases and J by 6 bases, with 15 bases between the two germline ends. Germline V gene lookup returns CDR1 LNHDA and CDR2 SQIVND (reference sequence). CDR3 sequence (DNA): TGTGCCAGTAGTTTTCGGGGGAATAGGGATACGCAGTATTTT. Residues: CASSFRGNRDTQYF. Variable domain in full (rest from reference TRBV19 and TRBJ2-3): DGGITQSPKYLFRKEGQNVTLSCEQNLNHDAMYWYRQDPGQGLRLIYYSQIVNDFQKGDIAEGYSVSREKKESFPLTVTSAQKNPTAFYLCASSFRGNRDTQYFGPGTRLTVL.

The chain joins TRBV5-6 to TRBJ1-2, with 8 bases identical to TRBD1. The junction had 2 bases not matched to a gene; V was cut back by 4 bases and J by 3 bases. The CDR3 has 13 amino acids. Germline V gene lookup returns CDR1 SGHDT and CDR2 YYEEEE. For the CDR3, the DNA is TGTGCCAGCAGCCTGGACAGGGACTATGGCTACACCTTC. It encodes CASSLDRDYGYTF.

J is TRBJ2-7 and V is TRBV18; possibly TRBD1 for D (7 bases). Germline CDR1 reads KGHSH; CDR2 reads LQKENI. V shed 3 bases and J shed 6 bases, with 21 bases lying between them. The CDR3 runs to 16 residues. The CDR3 sequence is CASSPTTGNRGGEQYF. CDR3 DNA sequence: TGTGCCAGCTCACCGACTACCGGGAACAGGGGAGGCGAGCAGTACTTC.

This clone was picked up a small number of times. V gene TRBV3-1 (or the pseudogene TRBV3-2) combines with J gene TRBJ2-3; D uncertain. Germline V gene sequence: CDR1 LGHDT, CDR2 YNNKEL (reference sequence). CDR3 size: 16 residues. The V and J ends lost 2 bases and 2 bases respectively, with 14 bases between them. The DNA for the CDR3 is TGTGCCAGCAGCCAATTTGACTCAGCCCCCACAGATACGCAGTATTTT. It yields the protein CASSQFDSAPTDTQYF.

This chain links TRBV5-4 with TRBJ1-2; weak D call: TRBD1 (6 bases). V shed 0 bases and J shed 8 bases, with 11 bases lying between them. The CDR3 loop spans 13 amino acids. The germline V gene encodes CDR1 SGHNT and CDR2 YYREEE (reference sequence). This CDR3 is CASSLDRVGGYTF. CDR3 in DNA: TGTGCCAGCAGCTTGGACAGGGTAGGAGGCTACACCTTC.

V gene TRBV11-3 combines with J gene TRBJ2-7, with 7 bases identical to TRBD2. The CDR3 sequence is 14 residues long. CDR1 is SGHNT, CDR2 YENEEA, per germline. With 2 bases clipped from V and 1 base from J, the junction kept 2 bases outside the gene matches. The CDR3 here is CASSLSGDSYEQYF. The DNA for the CDR3 is TGTGCCAGCAGCTTAAGCGGGGATTCCTACGAGCAGTACTTC.

V usage is TRBV28 and J usage is TRBJ1-2, with TRBD1 identical over 11 bases. There are 13 residues in the CDR3. The germline V gene encodes CDR1 MDHEN and CDR2 SYDVKM. J was trimmed by 4 bases and V by 10 bases; bases with no gene match: 5. The CDR3 is CAIRTGGGYGYTF. CDR3 DNA: TGTGCCATCAGGACAGGGGGCGGCTATGGCTACACCTTC.

The rearrangement joins TRBV15 to TRBJ2-5; D unclear. The V gene lost 6 bases and the J gene lost 1 base, with 12 bases spanning the gap. The CDR3 totals 14 residues. CDR1 is LNHNV, CDR2 YYDKDF, per germline (reference sequence). This CDR3 reads CATRRGPLQETQYF. CDR3 DNA sequence: TGTGCCACCAGGCGAGGCCCCCTCCAAGAGACCCAGTACTTC.

This rearrangement joins TRBV6-6 to TRBJ2-5; a weak D match, TRBD1 (5 bases). V dropped 2 bases and J dropped 4 bases, with 5 bases sitting between them. The CDR3 extends over 12 amino acids. The germline V gene encodes CDR1 MNHNY and CDR2 SVGAGI (reference sequence). CDR3 sequence reads: CASSYQGETQYF. CDR3 nucleotides: TGTGCCAGCAGTTACCAGGGAGAGACCCAGTACTTC.